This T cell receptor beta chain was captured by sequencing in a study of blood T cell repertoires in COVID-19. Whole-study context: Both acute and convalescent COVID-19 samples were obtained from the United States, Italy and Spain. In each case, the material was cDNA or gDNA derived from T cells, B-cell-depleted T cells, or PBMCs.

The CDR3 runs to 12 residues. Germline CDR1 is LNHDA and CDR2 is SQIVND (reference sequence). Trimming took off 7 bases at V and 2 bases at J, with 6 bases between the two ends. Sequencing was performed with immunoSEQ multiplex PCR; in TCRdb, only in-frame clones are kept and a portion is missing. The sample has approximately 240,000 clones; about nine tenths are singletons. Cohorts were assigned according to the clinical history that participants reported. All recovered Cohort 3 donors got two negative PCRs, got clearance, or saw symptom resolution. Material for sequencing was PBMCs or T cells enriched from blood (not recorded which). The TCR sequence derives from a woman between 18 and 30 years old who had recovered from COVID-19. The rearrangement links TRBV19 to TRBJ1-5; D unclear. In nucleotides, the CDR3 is TGTGCCAGTACGGTAGGCAATCAGCCCCAGCATTTT. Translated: CASTVGNQPQHF. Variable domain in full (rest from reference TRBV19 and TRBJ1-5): DGGITQSPKYLFRKEGQNVTLSCEQNLNHDAMYWYRQDPGQGLRLIYYSQIVNDFQKGDIAEGYSVSREKKESFPLTVTSAQKNPTAFYLCASTVGNQPQHFGDGTRLSIL.